This T cell receptor beta chain was sequenced in a study of blood T cell repertoires in COVID-19. The Seattle patients joined while their infection was active and were tracked longitudinally afterward. CDR3 size: 15 residues. V was shortened by 6 bases and J by 10 bases, with 21 bases between the two germline ends. The germline V gene encodes CDR1 MDHEN and CDR2 SYDVKM. Original data processing: Researchers report that nucleated cell counts were estimated from reference gene primer amplification. TCRdb's table, derived via immunoSEQ multiplex PCR, lists solely in-frame clones and lacks some. Clone size and V and J calls were adopted from that table, with D and trimming inferred from the DNA. The top ten hold less than 15% of the sample, which has fewer than 300,000 clones, approximately 87% seen once.

The source is a woman aged 30 to 39 with COVID-19, enrolled during active disease. Sequencing input: peripheral blood. This chain uses TRBV28 with TRBJ2-2; TRBD2 might be the D (6 bases). The CDR3 sequence is CASRARRDFYLELFF. CDR3 DNA sequence: TGTGCCAGCAGGGCGCGACGGGACTTTTATCTGGAGCTGTTTTTT. The variable domain in full, with the rest retrieved from reference TRBV28 and TRBJ2-2, is DVKVTQSSRYLVKRTGEKVFLECVQDMDHENMFWYRQDPGLGLRLIYFSYDVKMKEKGDIPEGYSVSREKKERFSLILESASTNQTSMYLCASRARRDFYLELFFGEGSRLTVL.